Below, 20 T cell receptor beta chains from the same sample are listed, as sequenced in a study of shared clonotypes between healthy human individuals (dated by TCRdb to 2019 to 2021). The library was obtained by the immunoSEQ multiplex PCR assay. This is the immuneACCESS table as TCRdb keeps it, with only in-frame sequences that have V and J called. A part of the clones is gone; compared with another copy, unresolved V genes explain less than half, and the rest is unexplained. The sample data list more than 2 million clones, and over 85% of these were observed just once. The top ten clonotypes cover 0.13% of the sample. Material for sequencing was naive CD4+ T cells sorted from blood. Read against the paper, the sample's cell subset or site label means: CD45RA+ positively selected. These receptors were collected from a man between 18 and 29 years old in good health.

Turning to this clone: This CDR3 is also generated by other DNA sequences in the sample. The rearrangement uses TRBV11-2 and TRBJ2-3, with 7 bases matching TRBD2. Trimming removed 1 base from V and 3 bases from J; junction bases left unmatched: 1. CDR3 length: 14 amino acids. Germline V gene sequence: CDR1 SGHAT, CDR2 FQNNGV. Here the CDR3 reads CASSLAGGTDTQYF. The CDR3 bases are TGTGCCAGCAGCTTAGCGGGGGGTACAGATACGCAGTATTTT.

The V and J genes are TRBV10-1 and TRBJ1-5, with D uncertain. Trimming stripped 4 bases from V and 7 bases from J, with 11 bases between. CDR1 and CDR2 (germline): WNHNN, SYGVQD (reference sequence). The CDR3 covers 13 residues. The chain's CDR3 is CASSARVGQPQHF. DNA for the CDR3: TGCGCCAGCAGTGCACGGGTAGGACAGCCCCAGCATTTT.

This rearrangement joins TRBV10-1 to TRBJ2-6; weak D call: TRBD2 (6 bases). Trimming shortened V by 3 bases and J by 2 bases, and 8 bases separated the two germline ends. Germline CDR1 WNHNN, CDR2 SYGVQD (reference sequence). There are 15 residues in the CDR3. The CDR3: CASSDSGAGANVLTF. As DNA, the CDR3 is TGCGCCAGCAGTGACTCGGGGGCTGGGGCCAACGTCCTGACTTTC.

V usage is TRBV6-1 and J usage is TRBJ1-1; 8 nucleotides line up with TRBD1. The length of the CDR3 is 15 residues. V gave up 6 bases and J gave up 5 bases; unmatched junction bases: 11. The germline gives CDR1 MNHNS, CDR2 SASEGT. As DNA, the CDR3 is TGTGCCAGCAGCCCTCAGGGGGCCAGGGGGACTGAAGCTTTCTTT. Its translation: CASSPQGARGTEAFF.

Points on this clone: A read error may produce the germline difference seen at one junction end. This chain joins TRBV28 and TRBJ2-7, with 8 nucleotides matching TRBD2. Germline V gene data show CDR1 as MDHEN and CDR2 as SYDVKM. The CDR3 is made up of 12 amino acids. The CDR3: CASSGKRERLNF. CDR3 nucleotides: TGTGCCAGCAGTGGGAAGCGGGAGCGTTTGAACTTC.

The V call is TRBV11-2, the J call TRBJ1-4, with D possibly being TRBD1 (5 bases). Trimming shortened V by 3 bases and J by 5 bases, and 13 bases separated the two germline ends. This CDR3 contains 15 residues. CDR1 and CDR2 (germline): SGHAT, FQNNGV. This CDR3 is CASSLVSGGNEKLFF. Here the CDR3 DNA reads TGTGCCAGCAGCTTGGTCTCGGGGGGGAATGAAAAACTGTTTTTT. The full variable domain, rest sourced from reference TRBV11-2 and TRBJ1-4, is EAGVAQSPRYKIIEKRQSVAFWCNPISGHATLYWYQQILGQGPKLLIQFQNNGVVDDSQLPKDRFSAERLKGVDSTLKIQPAKLEDSAVYLCASSLVSGGNEKLFFGSGTQLSVL.

The gene calls are TRBV6-6 and TRBJ2-7; 10 nucleotides match TRBD1. J lost 2 bases, V lost 4 bases, and 8 bases had no gene match. Per the germline V gene, CDR1 is MNHNY and CDR2 is SVGAGI (reference sequence). The CDR3 runs to 16 residues. The CDR3 protein is CASSSLRDRGTYEQYF. DNA of the CDR3: TGTGCCAGCAGTTCACTCCGGGACAGGGGAACCTACGAGCAGTACTTC.

The chain uses TRBV5-1 and TRBJ1-4, with a tentative D call TRBD1 (6 bases). Trimming cost V 8 bases and J 13 bases, with 27 bases left between them. Germline CDR1 is SGHRS and CDR2 is YFSETQ. The CDR3 extends over 15 amino acids. CDR3 bases: TGCGCCAGTTCCCTTGGGGGGGACACCCTTCTCGGACTGTTTTTT. Its translation: CASSLGGDTLLGLFF.

In this sample, this clone turned up once. The rearrangement links TRBV14 to TRBJ1-1; D is perhaps TRBD1 (5 bases). The V end lost 4 bases, the J end lost 2 bases, and 14 bases lay between the germline ends. Germline V gene sequence: CDR1 SGHDN, CDR2 FVKESK. This CDR3 region has 15 residues. CDR3 sequence (DNA): TGTGCCAGCAGCCCCTCCGGGACTGTTAACACTGAAGCTTTCTTT. As protein: CASSPSGTVNTEAFF.

The chain is built from TRBV2 and TRBJ1-5; the D gene is possibly TRBD1 (5 bases). CDR1 and CDR2 (germline): SNHLY, FYNNEI. This CDR3 has 16 amino acids. V was clipped by 6 bases and J by 0 bases, with 15 bases between them. The CDR3 loop reads CASRAGWPYSNQPQHF. CDR3 DNA: TGTGCCAGCAGGGCAGGGTGGCCGTATAGCAATCAGCCCCAGCATTTT.

The chain uses TRBV23-1 and TRBJ2-7, with D tentatively TRBD2 (5 bases). TRBV23-1 is annotated as an ORF whose role is uncertain. The CDR3 has 15 amino acids. V was pared by 6 bases and J by 0 bases, with 15 bases between. The CDR3 loop is CASRGNFDYSYEQYF. The CDR3 DNA reads TGCGCCAGCAGGGGAAACTTTGACTACTCCTACGAGCAGTACTTC.

The chain employs TRBV4-3 and TRBJ2-1, with no clear D. The CDR3 loop spans 15 amino acids. Trimming stripped 5 bases from V and 10 bases from J, with 21 bases between. Germline V gives CDR1 LGHNA, CDR2 YSLEER. This CDR3 is CASSFLSDGVGEQFF. CDR3 DNA: TGCGCCAGCAGCTTCCTGAGTGACGGCGTGGGGGAGCAGTTCTTC.

The rearrangement joins TRBV10-3 to TRBJ2-5; 10 nucleotides agree with TRBD2. The CDR3 runs 15 residues. V shed 6 bases, J shed 5 bases, and the junction held 9 bases outside the gene matches. Germline loops: CDR1 ENHRY, CDR2 SYGVKD. As DNA, the CDR3 is TGTGCCATCAGGGGAAGCGGGAGGGCCGGTGAGACCCAGTACTTC. It yields the protein CAIRGSGRAGETQYF.

This chain links TRBV4-3 with TRBJ2-1, with TRBD2 matching 7 bases. The J segment lost 7 bases and the V segment lost 4 bases, leaving 7 bases of the junction unmatched. The CDR3 extends over 14 amino acids. In germline, CDR1 is LGHNA, CDR2 YSLEER. CDR3 region: CASSRGTKANEQFF. The DNA of the CDR3 is TGCGCCAGCAGCCGCGGGACTAAAGCAAATGAGCAGTTCTTC.

The chain couples TRBV12-5 to TRBJ2-3; 7 nucleotides match TRBD2. Germline lookup yields CDR1 LGHNT and CDR2 FRNRAP. J was trimmed by 0 bases and V by 6 bases; bases with no gene match: 6. CDR3 size: 15 residues. CDR3 protein: CASGAASGSTDTQYF. CDR3 nucleotide sequence: TGTGCTAGTGGAGCGGCTAGCGGTAGCACAGATACGCAGTATTTT.

This sequence joins TRBV9 and TRBJ1-1, with no clear D. V lost 0 bases, J lost 5 bases, and 11 bases lay in between. CDR3 length: 14 residues. Looked up from germline, CDR1 is SGDLS and CDR2 is YYNGEE. CDR3 nucleotide sequence: TGTGCCAGCAGCGTAGAAGGCCTCTTTACTGAAGCTTTCTTT. Its translation: CASSVEGLFTEAFF.

Comment on this clone: With a much larger clone just one base away, this may be a read error. The chain joins TRBV11-2 to TRBJ1-2; TRBD1 matches 7 bases. The CDR3 sequence is 13 residues long. J gave up 5 bases and V 6 bases, and 6 bases lay outside the gene matches. CDR1 and CDR2 from the germline V gene are SGHAT and FQNNGV. CDR3 residues: CASSTGTVYGYTF. CDR3 coding DNA: TGTGCCAGCAGTACCGGGACAGTTTATGGCTACACCTTC.

The chain is built from TRBV7-2 and TRBJ1-2; D gene ambiguous. Trimming took 1 base from V and 2 from J, leaving 14 bases between them. This CDR3 has 16 residues. Looked up from germline, CDR1 is SGHTA and CDR2 is FQGNSA. CDR3 nucleotide sequence: TGTGCCAGCAGCTTAGGTAACATCTACGGGAACTATGGCTACACCTTC. Translated, it gives CASSLGNIYGNYGYTF.

The chain carries TRBV6-5 and TRBJ1-1; D ambiguous. The germline gives CDR1 MNHEY, CDR2 SVGAGI. This CDR3 spans 13 amino acids. V was shortened by 4 bases and J by 5 bases, with 11 bases between the two germline ends. DNA of the CDR3: TGTGCCAGCAGTTGGGCCAGTCAGACTGAAGCTTTCTTT. Its translation: CASSWASQTEAFF.

V usage is TRBV13 and J usage is TRBJ2-7, with TRBD2 matching over 9 bases. This CDR3 has 21 residues. The V and J ends lost 5 bases and 0 bases, in that order; junction bases with no gene match: 23. CDR1 and CDR2 (germline): PRHDT, FYEKMQ (reference sequence). CDR3 sequence (DNA): TGTGCCAGCAGCCTGGACAGGCAGGGTGGTAGCGGGGGACTTTTCTCCTACGAGCAGTACTTC. Its protein is CASSLDRQGGSGGLFSYEQYF.